The 31 T cell receptor beta chains listed next were all sequenced from one sample in a study of beta chain features in type 1 diabetes. cDNA synthesis used the whole RNA isolate, giving expressed TCRB sequences. The assay was immunoSEQ multiplex PCR, and TCRdb's table has in-frame clones only and misses some. The sample carries about 900,000 clones, under 20% recorded once. The specimen was naive CD4+ T cells from blood. Receptors originate from a woman in her late teens or twenties in good health.

The rearrangement links TRBV5-1 to TRBJ2-5, with 9 bases matching TRBD1. This CDR3 is 16 amino acids long. In germline, CDR1 is SGHRS, CDR2 YFSETQ. Trimming removed 4 bases from V and 5 bases from J; junction bases left unmatched: 12. CDR3 region: CASSAFKDRGYETQYF. DNA of the CDR3: TGCGCCAGCAGCGCTTTTAAGGACAGGGGTTATGAGACCCAGTACTTC.

The genes are TRBV6-6 and TRBJ2-5; 8 bases map to TRBD1. Germline values: CDR1 MNHNY, CDR2 SVGAGI (reference sequence). V trimming: 5 bases; J trimming: 1 base; junction bases outside the gene matches: 6. This CDR3 spans 15 amino acids. The CDR3 nucleotides read TGTGCCAGCAGTCAGATGACAGGGGTCCAAGAGACCCAGTACTTC. It yields the protein CASSQMTGVQETQYF.

The gene calls are TRBV13 and TRBJ2-1; 10 nucleotides line up with TRBD2. The trim removed 5 bases at V and 9 bases at J, leaving 7 bases unmatched. Germline CDR1 is PRHDT and CDR2 is FYEKMQ (reference sequence). The CDR3 is 14 residues long. The CDR3 here is CASSPTSGSFEQFF. In nucleotides, the CDR3 is TGTGCCAGCAGCCCGACTAGCGGGTCGTTTGAGCAGTTCTTC.

This clone has only a few counts. V and J are TRBV7-8 and TRBJ1-1; weak D call: TRBD1 (5 bases). CDR3 length equals 12 residues. The germline V gene has CDR1 SGHVS and CDR2 FQNEAQ. Deletions cut 5 bases from V and 10 bases from J, with 14 bases between. The CDR3, as DNA: TGTGCCAGCAGCAAATCTGGGGGTAGAGCTTTCTTT. Encoded protein: CASSKSGGRAFF.

V is TRBV4-2 and J is TRBJ1-5, with D unclear. V was cut by 1 base and J by 3 bases, with 13 bases left in between. The CDR3 has 16 residues. Germline V gives CDR1 LGHNA, CDR2 YNFKEQ. The DNA for the CDR3 is TGTGCCAGCAGCCAAGTCGGGTTAGAGGCCAATCAGCCCCAGCATTTT. This sequence encodes CASSQVGLEANQPQHF.

This clone was seen a handful of times. The chain couples TRBV28 to TRBJ2-7, with D possibly called TRBD1 or TRBD2 (5 bases each). V was cut by 1 base and J by 3 bases, with 19 bases left in between. There are 17 residues in the CDR3. The V gene's germline CDR1 is MDHEN and CDR2 SYDVKM. The CDR3 here is CASSLSSGASSHYEQYF. Written as DNA, the CDR3 is TGTGCCAGCAGTTTATCAAGTGGGGCTAGCTCTCACTACGAGCAGTACTTC. Full variable domain (missing parts from reference TRBV28 and TRBJ2-7): DVKVTQSSRYLVKRTGEKVFLECVQDMDHENMFWYRQDPGLGLRLIYFSYDVKMKEKGDIPEGYSVSREKKERFSLILESASTNQTSMYLCASSLSSGASSHYEQYFGPGTRLTVT.

V gene TRBV7-9 combines with J gene TRBJ2-7; tentative D call: TRBD1 (6 bases). The CDR3 sequence is 13 residues long. Germline CDR1 SEHNR, CDR2 FQNEAQ (reference sequence). Trimming took 4 bases from V and 4 from J, leaving 11 bases between them. The DNA of the CDR3 is TGTGCCAGCAGCTCAACAGGGTTGTACGAGCAGTACTTC. Translation: CASSSTGLYEQYF.

The V call is TRBV28, the J call TRBJ1-5; D is possibly TRBD1 (6 bases). The CDR3 has 16 residues. Trimming shortened V by 5 bases and J by 0 bases, and 14 bases separated the two germline ends. Germline lookup yields CDR1 MDHEN and CDR2 SYDVKM. The CDR3 here is CASSLPGHRSNQPQHF. The DNA of the CDR3 is TGTGCCAGCAGTCTACCGGGACACCGTAGCAATCAGCCCCAGCATTTT.

With regard to this clone: This CDR3 is also generated by other DNA sequences in the sample. This CDR3 reads CASSLRTDTQYF. The CDR3 bases are TGTGCCAGCAGCTTGCGGACAGATACGCAGTATTTT. The gene calls are TRBV5-6 and TRBJ2-3; D gene ambiguous. V shed 1 base and J shed 3 bases, with 3 bases lying between them. Germline-derived CDR1 and CDR2 are SGHDT and YYEEEE. The CDR3 covers 12 residues.

The chain carries TRBV5-4 and TRBJ2-5, with D tentatively TRBD1 (6 bases). Germline values: CDR1 SGHNT, CDR2 YYREEE (reference sequence). Trimming stripped 4 bases from V and 1 base from J, with 11 bases between. The CDR3 has 14 residues. The DNA of the CDR3 is TGTGCCAGCAGCCTCCTGGACAGCCAAGAGACCCAGTACTTC. This sequence encodes CASSLLDSQETQYF.

V is TRBV19 and J is TRBJ2-1; D is unclear. Germline CDR1 reads LNHDA; CDR2 reads SQIVND (reference sequence). V was shortened by 1 base and J by 5 bases, with 6 bases between the two germline ends. The CDR3 runs 13 residues. CDR3 region: CASSIVENNEQFF. DNA for the CDR3: TGTGCCAGTAGTATAGTAGAGAACAATGAGCAGTTCTTC.

The chain joins TRBV14 to TRBJ2-5; 8 bases are a match to TRBD2. CDR1 is SGHDN, CDR2 FVKESK, per germline. The CDR3 runs to 15 residues. With 1 base clipped from V and 2 bases from J, the junction kept 3 bases outside the gene matches. The CDR3 coding sequence is TGTGCCAGCAGCCAAGGACTAGCGCTACAAGAGACCCAGTACTTC. It codes for CASSQGLALQETQYF.

The chain has TRBV10-3 and TRBJ2-5, with 10 bases matching TRBD2. Trimming removed 3 bases from V and 5 bases from J; junction bases left unmatched: 12. Germline CDR1 is ENHRY and CDR2 is SYGVKD. CDR3 length equals 17 residues. The CDR3 here is CAISDQRASGSTETQYF. DNA for the CDR3: TGTGCCATCAGTGACCAACGGGCTAGCGGGAGTACTGAGACCCAGTACTTC.

This rearrangement joins TRBV14 to TRBJ2-7; 7 bases fit TRBD2. With 4 bases clipped from V and 6 bases from J, the junction kept 12 bases outside the gene matches. Germline lookup yields CDR1 SGHDN and CDR2 FVKESK. This CDR3 comprises 15 residues. In DNA, the CDR3 is TGTGCCAGCAGCCGTGCGGGACTACGGACTTCCGAGCAGTACTTC. This sequence encodes CASSRAGLRTSEQYF.

In its sample, this clone was seen a few times. The chain recombines TRBV4-2 with TRBJ2-1; no reliable D call. Germline CDR1 and CDR2: LGHNA and YNFKEQ. V lost 2 bases and J lost 0, with 11 bases in between. The CDR3 sequence is 16 residues long. The CDR3 DNA reads as TGTGCCAGCAGCCAAAGTGTGATGAGCTCCTACAATGAGCAGTTCTTC. The encoded protein is CASSQSVMSSYNEQFF.

This clone was seen more than once but under ten times. The chain has TRBV5-6 and TRBJ2-4, with D uncertain. Trimming took off 0 bases at V and 6 bases at J, with 7 bases between the two ends. The CDR3 loop spans 13 amino acids. Germline V lookup: CDR1 SGHDT, CDR2 YYEEEE. CDR3 residues: CASSLDGRNIQYF. In nucleotides, the CDR3 is TGTGCCAGCAGCTTGGACGGCAGAAACATTCAGTACTTC.

There are a few counts of this clone. The V gene is TRBV28, the J gene TRBJ1-3; TRBD1 is a possible D gene (6 bases). The CDR3 length is 16 residues. V was pared by 6 bases and J by 0 bases, with 15 bases between. Germline V CDR1 and CDR2: MDHEN, SYDVKM. CDR3 loop: CASSLYRDISGNTIYF. The CDR3 bases are TGTGCCAGCAGCCTTTACAGGGATATCTCTGGAAACACCATATATTTT. Filled out from reference TRBV28 and TRBJ1-3, the complete variable domain reads DVKVTQSSRYLVKRTGEKVFLECVQDMDHENMFWYRQDPGLGLRLIYFSYDVKMKEKGDIPEGYSVSREKKERFSLILESASTNQTSMYLCASSLYRDISGNTIYFGEGSWLTVV.

The gene calls are TRBV6-5 and TRBJ1-2; 7 positions match TRBD1. The germline V gene encodes CDR1 MNHEY and CDR2 SVGAGI. V trimming: 5 bases; J trimming: 8 bases; junction bases outside the gene matches: 11. This CDR3 is built from 14 residues. The CDR3 loop is CASSRGLGRPGYTF. DNA of the CDR3: TGTGCCAGCAGTAGGGGGCTTGGGAGGCCAGGCTACACCTTC.

The rearrangement links TRBV5-1 to TRBJ2-7; 7 nucleotides agree with TRBD1. CDR3 length equals 15 residues. V lost 4 bases to trimming and J lost 2 bases; unmatched junction nucleotides: 9. The V gene's germline CDR1 is SGHRS and CDR2 YFSETQ. CDR3 residues: CASSVGPGQPYEQYF. The CDR3 DNA follows: TGCGCCAGCAGCGTCGGACCGGGACAGCCCTACGAGCAGTACTTC.

This clone appeared a few times. The rearrangement uses TRBV6-5 and TRBJ2-7, with D perhaps TRBD1 (6 bases). The V and J ends lost 6 bases and 8 bases respectively, with 23 bases between them. This CDR3 region has 15 residues. Germline V gene lookup returns CDR1 MNHEY and CDR2 SVGAGI. The CDR3 DNA reads as TGTGCCAGCAGCAAACCCACAGGGACAAGTTACAAGCAGTACTTC. This translates into CASSKPTGTSYKQYF.

This clone came up a few times. The J gene is TRBJ2-1, the V gene TRBV18; D possibly matches TRBD1 or TRBD2 (5 bases each). V was trimmed by 2 bases and J by 5 bases, leaving 13 bases between them. This CDR3 spans 15 amino acids. The germline gives CDR1 KGHSH, CDR2 LQKENI. CDR3 protein: CASSPSGTWDNEQFF. DNA of the CDR3: TGTGCCAGCTCACCATCTGGGACGTGGGACAATGAGCAGTTCTTC.

In this sample, this clone turned up a few times. This chain connects TRBV6-6 to TRBJ2-6, with 7 bases identical to TRBD1. This CDR3 spans 16 amino acids. The trim removed 0 bases at V and 2 bases at J, leaving 1 base unmatched. Germline V gene sequence: CDR1 MNHNY, CDR2 SVGAGI (reference sequence). The CDR3 nucleotides read TGTGCCAGCAGTTACTCAGGGGGCGCTGGGGCCAACGTCCTGACTTTC. This codes for CASSYSGGAGANVLTF.

The rearrangement uses TRBV28 and TRBJ2-6; maybe TRBD1 (6 bases). V was pared by 3 bases and J by 1 base, with 13 bases between. CDR3 length: 17 amino acids. Germline V lookup: CDR1 MDHEN, CDR2 SYDVKM. The CDR3 loop is CASSLGTGFSGANVLTF. The CDR3 DNA sequence: TGTGCCAGCAGTTTGGGTACAGGGTTTTCTGGGGCCAACGTCCTGACTTTC.

V gene TRBV6-1 combines with J gene TRBJ2-7, with TRBD2 identical over 9 bases. Trimming took 6 bases from V and 5 from J; bases not matched to a gene: 11. This CDR3 region has 15 residues. CDR1 is MNHNS and CDR2 is SASEGT in the germline V gene. In DNA, the CDR3 is TGTGCCAGCAGGTTGTTGGGCGGGAGGGCCCACGAGCAGTACTTC. Protein product: CASRLLGGRAHEQYF.

This clone came up a few times. The CDR3 sequence is CASSLGPGTNAEAFF. The DNA for the CDR3 is TGCGCCAGCAGCTTGGGTCCAGGAACTAACGCTGAAGCTTTCTTT. The V and J genes are TRBV5-1 and TRBJ1-1; D unclear. Trimming removed 0 bases from V and 6 bases from J, with 15 bases in between. The length of the CDR3 is 15 residues. The germline V gene has CDR1 SGHRS and CDR2 YFSETQ.

This chain uses TRBV6-5 with TRBJ2-5, with D possibly matching TRBD2 (7 bases). The CDR3 runs 15 residues. Trimming removed 1 base from V and 4 bases from J, with 13 bases in between. Germline V gene sequence: CDR1 MNHEY, CDR2 SVGAGI. The CDR3 spells CASSYYGGGAETQYF. The CDR3 region has the DNA TGTGCCAGCAGTTACTACGGAGGGGGGGCAGAGACCCAGTACTTC.

This clone was seen more than once but under ten times. The chain couples TRBV6-1 to TRBJ2-7; 8 bases line up with TRBD1. The CDR3 length is 14 residues. From germline, CDR1 is MNHNS and CDR2 SASEGT. The J segment lost 3 bases and the V segment lost 6 bases, leaving 7 bases of the junction unmatched. CDR3 loop: CASSRDRSFYEQYF. CDR3 bases: TGTGCCAGCAGCCGGGACAGGAGTTTCTACGAGCAGTACTTC.

The chain links TRBV14 to TRBJ1-3; no firm D call. Germline values: CDR1 SGHDN, CDR2 FVKESK. V lost 0 bases and J 2 bases, leaving 11 bases between the germline ends. This CDR3 is built from 16 residues. The chain's CDR3 is CASSQEVGYPGNTIYF. The CDR3 nucleotides are TGTGCCAGCAGCCAAGAGGTGGGCTACCCTGGAAACACCATATATTTT.

In its sample, this clone was seen a few times. The chain is built from TRBV10-2 and TRBJ1-1; possibly TRBD1 for D (6 bases). This CDR3 comprises 12 residues. Germline V CDR1 and CDR2: WSHSY, SAAADI. Trimming left V 5 bases short and J 9 bases short, with 13 bases between. CDR3 loop: CASSPYREKAFF. CDR3 DNA sequence: TGCGCCAGCAGTCCGTACAGGGAGAAAGCTTTCTTT.

This clone was seen a few times. This specimen includes other DNA sequences encoding the same CDR3. V and J are TRBV29-1 and TRBJ2-6; no firm D call. In germline, CDR1 is SQVTM, CDR2 ANQGSEA. The CDR3 covers 12 residues. V was trimmed by 5 bases and J by 1 base, leaving 3 bases between them. In DNA, the CDR3 is TGCAGCGTTAGTTCTGGGGCCAACGTCCTGACTTTC. Translated: CSVSSGANVLTF.

This clone has just a few counts. This chain links TRBV10-2 with TRBJ2-4; D not resolved. Looked up from germline, CDR1 is WSHSY and CDR2 is SAAADI. Between the trimmed V and J ends, which lost 6 bases and 0 bases, there was a span of 18 bases. The CDR3 is 17 residues long. This CDR3 is CASSQLPLGVAKNIQYF. CDR3 bases: TGCGCCAGCAGCCAGCTCCCCCTGGGCGTAGCCAAAAACATTCAGTACTTC.